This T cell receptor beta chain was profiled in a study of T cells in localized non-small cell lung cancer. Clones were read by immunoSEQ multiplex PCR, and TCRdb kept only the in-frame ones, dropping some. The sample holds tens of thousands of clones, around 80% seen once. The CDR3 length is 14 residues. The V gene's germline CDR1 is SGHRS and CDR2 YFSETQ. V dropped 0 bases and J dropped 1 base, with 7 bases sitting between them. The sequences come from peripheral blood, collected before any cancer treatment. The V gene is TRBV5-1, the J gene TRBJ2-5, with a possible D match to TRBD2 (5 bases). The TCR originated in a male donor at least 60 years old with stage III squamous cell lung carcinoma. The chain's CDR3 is CASSLGESQETQYF. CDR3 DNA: TGCGCCAGCAGCTTGGGGGAGTCCCAAGAGACCCAGTACTTC.